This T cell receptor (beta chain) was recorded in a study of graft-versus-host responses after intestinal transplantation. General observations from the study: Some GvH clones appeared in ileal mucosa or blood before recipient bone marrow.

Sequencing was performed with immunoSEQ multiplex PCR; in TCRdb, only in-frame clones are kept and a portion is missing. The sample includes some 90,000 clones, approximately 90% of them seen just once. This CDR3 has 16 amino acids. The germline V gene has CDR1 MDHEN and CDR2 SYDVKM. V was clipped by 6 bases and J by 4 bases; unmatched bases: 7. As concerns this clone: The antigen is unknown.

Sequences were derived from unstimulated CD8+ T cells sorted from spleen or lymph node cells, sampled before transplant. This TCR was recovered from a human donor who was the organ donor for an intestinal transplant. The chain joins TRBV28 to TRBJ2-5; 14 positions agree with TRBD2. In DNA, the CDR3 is TGTGCCAGCAGAAAGACTAGCGGGGGGGCCGGAGAGACCCAGTACTTC. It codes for CASRKTSGGAGETQYF.